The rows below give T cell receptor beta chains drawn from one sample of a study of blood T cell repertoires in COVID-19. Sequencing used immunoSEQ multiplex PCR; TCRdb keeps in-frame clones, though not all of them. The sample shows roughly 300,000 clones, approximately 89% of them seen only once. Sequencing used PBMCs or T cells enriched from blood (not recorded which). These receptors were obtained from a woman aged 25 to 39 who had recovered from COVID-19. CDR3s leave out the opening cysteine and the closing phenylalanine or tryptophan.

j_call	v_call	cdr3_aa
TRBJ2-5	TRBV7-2	ASSFGQVETQY
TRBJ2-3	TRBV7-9	ASSLAEEGPTDTQY
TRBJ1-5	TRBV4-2	ASSQISGETGNQPQH
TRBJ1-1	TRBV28	ASSFNRGPGGTEAF
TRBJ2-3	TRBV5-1	ASSQDAGPDTQY
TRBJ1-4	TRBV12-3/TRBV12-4	ASSYGRGEKLF
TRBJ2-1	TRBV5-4	ASSDNPLAGAREQF
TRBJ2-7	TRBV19	ASSIDSDSSYEQY
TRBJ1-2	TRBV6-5	ASSTSGTGDNGYT
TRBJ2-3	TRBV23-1	ASSLTRGGTDTQY
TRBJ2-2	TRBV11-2	ASSSVRGANTGELF
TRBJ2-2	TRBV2	ASSDQGTTGELF
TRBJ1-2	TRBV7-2	ASSLAFRGWGYGYT
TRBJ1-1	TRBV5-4	ASSPRVGRNTEAF
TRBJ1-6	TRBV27	ASSYGNPGQVNSPLH
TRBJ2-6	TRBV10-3	AIKTSFGGPGANVLT
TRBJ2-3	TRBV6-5	ASRSLRGLDTQY
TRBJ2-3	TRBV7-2	ASSSLTGGEDTQY
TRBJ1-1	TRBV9	ASSPGLSNTEAF
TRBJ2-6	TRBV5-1	ASSRTYRAPHSGANVLT
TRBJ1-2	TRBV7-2	ASSFKSPGRSGYT
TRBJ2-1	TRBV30	AWKQGQDNEQF
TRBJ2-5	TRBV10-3	AISESGSETQY
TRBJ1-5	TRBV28	ASSPELGNQPQH
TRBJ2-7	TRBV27	ASSFGTSGGGLPYEQY
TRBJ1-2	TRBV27	ASSADPDRGAGYGYT
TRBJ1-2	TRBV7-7	ASSLDQLFNYGYT
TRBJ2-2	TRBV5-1	ASSWGSANTGELF
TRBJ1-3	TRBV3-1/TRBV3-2	ASSQEAPSTIY
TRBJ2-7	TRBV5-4	ASSFSGFDEQY
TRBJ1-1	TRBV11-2	ASSLPVRGTANTEAF
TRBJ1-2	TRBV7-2	ASSLGGTANYGYT
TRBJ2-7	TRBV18	ASSPPAGHTTYEQY
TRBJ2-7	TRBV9	ASSVSGEPYEQY
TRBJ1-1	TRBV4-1	ASSQVAGTAF
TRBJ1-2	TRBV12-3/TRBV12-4	ASSPIGRDGYT
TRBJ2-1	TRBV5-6	ASSFTSNEQF
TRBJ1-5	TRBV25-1	ASSQTGGQNSNQPQH
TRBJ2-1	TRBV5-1	ASSLNSGGANNEQF
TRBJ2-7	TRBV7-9	ASSLSSYEQY
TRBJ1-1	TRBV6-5	ASSSTGDHTEAF
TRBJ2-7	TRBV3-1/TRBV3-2	ASSQYMLSYEQY
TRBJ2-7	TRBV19	ASSMVGTGPYEQY
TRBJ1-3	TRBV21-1	ASSTEVRGGGNTIY
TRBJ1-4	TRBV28	ASSAVGTAVNEKLF
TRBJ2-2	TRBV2	ASSGLAGGTNTGELF
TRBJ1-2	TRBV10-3	AISDQRSNYGYT
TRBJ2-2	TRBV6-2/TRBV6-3	ASSLQGLSTGELF
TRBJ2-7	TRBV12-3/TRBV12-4	ASSYDTYEQY
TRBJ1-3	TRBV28	ASSFASRASGNTIY